This is a list of T cell receptor beta chains from one sample in a study of identical twins. TCRdb used MiXCR to reprocess the 5' RACE reads, holding one entry per CDR3 protein. This table holds 280,000 or so distinct CDR3 sequences, about 8% found once. These data are also associated with another study on yellow fever vaccine responses in identical twins.

The sequenced sample was memory (CD45RO+) T cells sorted from blood. These TCRs come from a woman aged 18-29 years in good health. CDR3s include the opening cysteine and the closing phenylalanine or tryptophan. Fields, in order: D gene, clone size, V gene, J gene, CDR3 protein, CDR3 DNA. A D gene is named only where the DNA matches it firmly. A row's size may be missing; if present it is once, few, many or a size class.

d_gene: TRBD2; abundance: NA; v_gene: TRBV5-5; j_gene: TRBJ2-3; CDR3aa: CASSPISGGAGDTQYF; CDR3nt: TGTGCCAGCAGCCCGATTAGCGGGGGGGCCGGAGATACGCAGTATTTT
d_gene: NA; abundance: NA; v_gene: TRBV28; j_gene: TRBJ1-4; CDR3aa: CASSSPGGTNEKLFF; CDR3nt: TGTGCCAGCAGTTCCCCAGGAGGGACTAATGAAAAACTGTTTTTT
d_gene: TRBD1; abundance: many; v_gene: TRBV3-1; j_gene: TRBJ1-1; CDR3aa: CASSHDRETEAFF; CDR3nt: TGTGCCAGCAGCCACGACAGGGAAACTGAAGCTTTCTTT
d_gene: NA; abundance: NA; v_gene: TRBV19; j_gene: TRBJ1-1; CDR3aa: CASSRPQGTEAFF; CDR3nt: TGTGCCAGTAGTAGGCCCCAAGGGACTGAAGCTTTCTTT
d_gene: NA; abundance: many; v_gene: TRBV12-3/TRBV12-4; j_gene: TRBJ1-1; CDR3aa: CASSTLDGGLLVNTEAFF; CDR3nt: TGTGCCAGCAGTACACTCGACGGAGGCCTTCTCGTGAACACTGAAGCTTTCTTT
d_gene: TRBD2; abundance: many; v_gene: TRBV24-1; j_gene: TRBJ2-7; CDR3aa: CATSDLFASGNSYEQYF; CDR3nt: TGTGCCACCAGTGATTTGTTCGCTAGCGGAAACTCCTACGAGCAGTACTTC
d_gene: NA; abundance: few; v_gene: TRBV20-1; j_gene: TRBJ2-5; CDR3aa: CSARDSTETQYF; CDR3nt: TGCAGTGCTAGAGATTCTACGGAGACCCAGTACTTC
d_gene: TRBD2; abundance: few; v_gene: TRBV7-7; j_gene: TRBJ2-3; CDR3aa: CASSPGGSTTDTQYF; CDR3nt: TGTGCCAGCAGCCCGGGGGGGAGTACCACAGATACGCAGTATTTT
d_gene: NA; abundance: many; v_gene: TRBV12-3/TRBV12-4; j_gene: TRBJ2-7; CDR3aa: CASSLASYEQYF; CDR3nt: TGTGCCAGCAGCCTTGCCTCCTACGAGCAGTACTTC
d_gene: NA; abundance: NA; v_gene: TRBV7-9; j_gene: TRBJ1-2; CDR3aa: CASSLVPSGTNYGYTF; CDR3nt: TGTGCCAGCAGCTTAGTTCCGTCAGGGACCAACTATGGCTACACCTTC
d_gene: NA; abundance: many; v_gene: TRBV5-1; j_gene: TRBJ2-3; CDR3aa: CASSPAGDPQYF; CDR3nt: TGCGCCAGCAGCCCCGCAGGGGATCCGCAGTATTTT
d_gene: NA; abundance: many; v_gene: TRBV5-6; j_gene: TRBJ1-5; CDR3aa: CASSRLDRDNQPQHF; CDR3nt: TGTGCCAGCAGCAGATTGGACAGAGACAATCAGCCCCAGCATTTT
d_gene: TRBD1; abundance: NA; v_gene: TRBV3-1; j_gene: TRBJ2-3; CDR3aa: CASSPQLRGHTQYF; CDR3nt: TGTGCCAGCAGCCCCCAACTCAGGGGGCATACGCAGTATTTT
d_gene: TRBD1; abundance: NA; v_gene: TRBV15; j_gene: TRBJ2-1; CDR3aa: CATSRSGQAYEQFF; CDR3nt: TGTGCCACCAGCAGAAGCGGACAGGCGTATGAGCAGTTCTTC
d_gene: NA; abundance: many; v_gene: TRBV28; j_gene: TRBJ2-7; CDR3aa: CASSSKRGVGIPEQYF; CDR3nt: TGTGCCAGCAGTTCTAAAAGGGGGGTCGGCATACCCGAGCAGTACTTC
d_gene: NA; abundance: NA; v_gene: TRBV20-1; j_gene: TRBJ1-5; CDR3aa: CSAEAEVWGQPQHF; CDR3nt: TGCAGTGCAGAGGCCGAAGTGTGGGGACAGCCCCAGCATTTT
d_gene: TRBD1; abundance: NA; v_gene: TRBV6-1; j_gene: TRBJ1-5; CDR3aa: CASSEVWDSRNQPQHF; CDR3nt: TGTGCCAGCAGTGAAGTGTGGGACAGCCGCAATCAGCCCCAGCATTTT
d_gene: NA; abundance: NA; v_gene: TRBV4-1; j_gene: TRBJ2-5; CDR3aa: CASSQETGQKETQYF; CDR3nt: TGCGCCAGCAGCCAAGAAACAGGGCAAAAAGAGACCCAGTACTTC
d_gene: NA; abundance: NA; v_gene: TRBV20-1; j_gene: TRBJ2-1; CDR3aa: CSAREVRINNEQFF; CDR3nt: TGCAGTGCCAGGGAGGTCAGAATAAACAATGAGCAGTTCTTC
d_gene: NA; abundance: few; v_gene: TRBV6-1; j_gene: TRBJ2-2; CDR3aa: CATNRAGELFF; CDR3nt: TGTGCCACTAATCGGGCCGGGGAGCTGTTTTTT
d_gene: NA; abundance: many; v_gene: TRBV29-1; j_gene: TRBJ2-2; CDR3aa: CSVRTLVGNTGELFF; CDR3nt: TGCAGCGTTAGGACGCTCGTGGGCAACACCGGGGAGCTGTTTTTT
d_gene: NA; abundance: few; v_gene: TRBV7-2; j_gene: TRBJ1-3; CDR3aa: CASSLALGLPGNTIYF; CDR3nt: TGTGCCAGCAGCTTAGCATTGGGGCTCCCTGGAAACACCATATATTTT
d_gene: NA; abundance: few; v_gene: TRBV4-1; j_gene: TRBJ2-6; CDR3aa: CASSQENTGANVLTF; CDR3nt: TGCGCCAGCAGCCAAGAAAACACTGGGGCCAACGTCCTGACTTTC
d_gene: NA; abundance: NA; v_gene: TRBV23-1; j_gene: TRBJ1-5; CDR3aa: CASSQSGQGNQPQHF; CDR3nt: TGCGCCAGCAGTCAATCTGGGCAGGGAAATCAGCCCCAGCATTTT
d_gene: TRBD2; abundance: NA; v_gene: TRBV4-2; j_gene: TRBJ2-5; CDR3aa: CASSRGTSGGAETQYF; CDR3nt: TGTGCCAGCAGCCGCGGGACTAGCGGGGGGGCCGAGACCCAGTACTTC
d_gene: NA; abundance: many; v_gene: TRBV6-2/TRBV6-3; j_gene: TRBJ2-1; CDR3aa: CASSIPRPYNEQFF; CDR3nt: TGTGCCAGCAGTATCCCGCGGCCCTACAATGAGCAGTTCTTC
d_gene: TRBD2; abundance: few; v_gene: TRBV18; j_gene: TRBJ2-1; CDR3aa: CASSPQTSGRLYNEQFF; CDR3nt: TGTGCCAGCTCACCCCAAACTAGCGGGAGGTTGTACAATGAGCAGTTCTTC
d_gene: NA; abundance: few; v_gene: TRBV29-1; j_gene: TRBJ1-1; CDR3aa: CSVEVGGVNTEAFF; CDR3nt: TGCAGCGTTGAAGTTGGGGGCGTGAACACTGAAGCTTTCTTT
d_gene: NA; abundance: few; v_gene: TRBV20-1; j_gene: TRBJ2-5; CDR3aa: CSARDGGETQYF; CDR3nt: TGCAGTGCTAGAGATGGGGGGGAGACCCAGTACTTC
d_gene: NA; abundance: many; v_gene: TRBV10-3; j_gene: TRBJ1-5; CDR3aa: CAISESEASNQPQHF; CDR3nt: TGTGCCATCAGTGAGTCGGAGGCGAGCAATCAGCCCCAGCATTTT
d_gene: TRBD2; abundance: few; v_gene: TRBV28; j_gene: TRBJ2-2; CDR3aa: CASSSLVAGSGELFF; CDR3nt: TGTGCCAGCAGTTCTTTGGTAGCGGGATCCGGGGAGCTGTTTTTT
d_gene: TRBD2; abundance: few; v_gene: TRBV18; j_gene: TRBJ2-3; CDR3aa: CASSRGLASLPTDTQYF; CDR3nt: TGTGCCAGCTCACGAGGACTAGCTTCGTTACCCACAGATACGCAGTATTTT
d_gene: TRBD2; abundance: NA; v_gene: TRBV19; j_gene: TRBJ2-5; CDR3aa: CASSRSAGGGETQYF; CDR3nt: TGTGCCAGTAGTAGGAGTGCGGGAGGAGGGGAGACCCAGTACTTC
d_gene: NA; abundance: NA; v_gene: TRBV25-1; j_gene: TRBJ2-2; CDR3aa: CASSEYRAGNTGELFF; CDR3nt: TGTGCCAGCAGTGAATATCGCGCGGGAAACACCGGGGAGCTGTTTTTT
d_gene: TRBD2; abundance: once; v_gene: TRBV4-1; j_gene: TRBJ2-3; CDR3aa: CASRGDRLLAGGPRSTDTQYF; CDR3nt: TGCGCCAGCAGAGGGGACAGGTTGCTAGCGGGAGGCCCTCGAAGCACAGATACGCAGTATTTT
d_gene: NA; abundance: few; v_gene: TRBV10-3; j_gene: TRBJ2-2; CDR3aa: CATLKNTGELFF; CDR3nt: TGTGCCACGCTAAAGAACACCGGGGAGCTGTTTTTT
d_gene: TRBD1; abundance: NA; v_gene: TRBV2; j_gene: TRBJ1-6; CDR3aa: CASRGQGGYSPLHF; CDR3nt: TGTGCCAGCAGGGGACAGGGAGGGTATTCACCCCTCCACTTT
d_gene: NA; abundance: few; v_gene: TRBV20-1; j_gene: TRBJ2-5; CDR3aa: CSAVGSAWETQYF; CDR3nt: TGCAGTGCCGTCGGATCCGCCTGGGAGACCCAGTACTTC
d_gene: TRBD1; abundance: NA; v_gene: TRBV5-6; j_gene: TRBJ1-1; CDR3aa: CASSITGTGNTEAFF; CDR3nt: TGTGCCAGCAGCATAACCGGGACAGGGAACACTGAAGCTTTCTTT
d_gene: TRBD2; abundance: few; v_gene: TRBV7-8; j_gene: TRBJ2-1; CDR3aa: CASSSGTSGGGNEQFF; CDR3nt: TGTGCCAGCAGCTCCGGGACTAGCGGGGGGGGTAATGAGCAGTTCTTC
d_gene: NA; abundance: NA; v_gene: TRBV18; j_gene: TRBJ1-3; CDR3aa: CASSPTWGTGPGNTMYF; CDR3nt: TGTGCCAGCTCACCAACCTGGGGGACGGGCCCTGGAAACACCATGTATTTT
d_gene: TRBD1; abundance: NA; v_gene: TRBV28; j_gene: TRBJ2-1; CDR3aa: CASSSPGQPYNEQFF; CDR3nt: TGTGCCAGCAGTAGTCCGGGACAGCCTTACAATGAGCAGTTCTTC
d_gene: TRBD2; abundance: NA; v_gene: TRBV14; j_gene: TRBJ2-3; CDR3aa: CASSRQFRGADTQYF; CDR3nt: TGTGCCAGCAGCCGACAGTTCCGGGGGGCAGATACGCAGTATTTT
d_gene: TRBD2; abundance: many; v_gene: TRBV9; j_gene: TRBJ2-1; CDR3aa: CASSVGEAGIYNEQFF; CDR3nt: TGTGCCAGCAGCGTAGGGGAAGCGGGGATCTACAATGAGCAGTTCTTC
d_gene: TRBD2; abundance: NA; v_gene: TRBV10-3; j_gene: TRBJ2-5; CDR3aa: CAISRGGLAGRETQYF; CDR3nt: TGTGCCATCAGTCGGGGCGGACTAGCGGGAAGAGAGACCCAGTACTTC
d_gene: TRBD1; abundance: NA; v_gene: TRBV5-6; j_gene: TRBJ2-7; CDR3aa: CASRPTGTYEQYF; CDR3nt: TGTGCCAGCAGGCCGACAGGGACCTACGAGCAGTACTTC
d_gene: NA; abundance: NA; v_gene: TRBV10-3; j_gene: TRBJ2-5; CDR3aa: CAISESEGVSQETQYF; CDR3nt: TGTGCCATCAGTGAGTCGGAAGGGGTGAGCCAAGAGACCCAGTACTTC
d_gene: NA; abundance: few; v_gene: TRBV10-2; j_gene: TRBJ2-5; CDR3aa: CASSGHSTSQETQYF; CDR3nt: TGCGCCAGCAGTGGGCACTCGACATCACAAGAGACCCAGTACTTC
d_gene: TRBD1; abundance: NA; v_gene: TRBV7-7; j_gene: TRBJ1-4; CDR3aa: CASSCTGTGQRTNEKLFF; CDR3nt: TGTGCCAGCAGTTGCACCGGGACAGGCCAACGAACTAATGAAAAACTGTTTTTT
d_gene: TRBD1; abundance: NA; v_gene: TRBV6-1; j_gene: TRBJ1-4; CDR3aa: CASRPDRAGEKLFF; CDR3nt: TGTGCCAGCAGACCAGACAGGGCAGGGGAAAAACTGTTTTTT